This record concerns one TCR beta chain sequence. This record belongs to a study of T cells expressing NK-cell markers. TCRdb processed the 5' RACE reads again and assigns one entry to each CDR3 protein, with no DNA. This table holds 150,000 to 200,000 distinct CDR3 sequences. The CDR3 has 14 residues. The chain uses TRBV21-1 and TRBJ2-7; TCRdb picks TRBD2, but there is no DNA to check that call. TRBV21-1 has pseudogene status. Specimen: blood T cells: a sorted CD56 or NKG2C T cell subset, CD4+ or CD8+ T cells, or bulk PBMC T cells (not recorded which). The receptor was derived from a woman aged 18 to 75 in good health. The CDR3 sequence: CASSKPSNRYEQYF.